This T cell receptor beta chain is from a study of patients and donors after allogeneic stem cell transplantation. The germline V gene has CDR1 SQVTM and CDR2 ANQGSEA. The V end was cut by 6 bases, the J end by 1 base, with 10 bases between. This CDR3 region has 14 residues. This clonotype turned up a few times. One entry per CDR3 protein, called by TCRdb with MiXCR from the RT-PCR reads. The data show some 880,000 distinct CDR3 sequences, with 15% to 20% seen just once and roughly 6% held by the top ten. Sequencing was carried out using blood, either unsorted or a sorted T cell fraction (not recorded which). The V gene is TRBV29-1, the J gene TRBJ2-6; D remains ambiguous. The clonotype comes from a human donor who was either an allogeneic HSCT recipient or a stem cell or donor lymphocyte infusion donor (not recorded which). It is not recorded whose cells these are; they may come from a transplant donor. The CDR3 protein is CSVTLGSGANVLTF. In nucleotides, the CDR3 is TGCAGCGTCACCTTGGGTTCTGGGGCCAACGTCCTGACTTTC.